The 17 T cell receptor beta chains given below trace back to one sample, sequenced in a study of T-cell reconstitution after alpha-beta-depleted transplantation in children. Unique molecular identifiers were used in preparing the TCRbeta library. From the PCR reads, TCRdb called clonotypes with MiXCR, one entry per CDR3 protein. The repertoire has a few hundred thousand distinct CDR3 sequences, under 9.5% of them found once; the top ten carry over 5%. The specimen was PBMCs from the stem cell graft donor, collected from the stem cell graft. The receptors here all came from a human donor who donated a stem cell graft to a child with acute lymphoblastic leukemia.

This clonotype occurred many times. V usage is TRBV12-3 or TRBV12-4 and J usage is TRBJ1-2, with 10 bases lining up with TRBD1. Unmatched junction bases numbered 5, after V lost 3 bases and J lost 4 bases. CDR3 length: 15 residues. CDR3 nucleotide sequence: TGTGCCAGCAGTTTCGCGACAGGGGGCACCTATGGCTACACCTTC. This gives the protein CASSFATGGTYGYTF.

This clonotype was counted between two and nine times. CDR3 residues: CASQGQGPRELFF. DNA of the CDR3: TGTGCCAGCCAAGGACAGGGTCCGCGGGAGCTGTTTTTT. V and J are TRBV19 and TRBJ2-2, with 8 bases fitting TRBD1. Germline trimming cut 9 bases from V and 9 bases from J; bases unmatched to any gene: 9. CDR3 length equals 13 residues. Germline CDR1 is LNHDA and CDR2 is SQIVND (reference sequence).

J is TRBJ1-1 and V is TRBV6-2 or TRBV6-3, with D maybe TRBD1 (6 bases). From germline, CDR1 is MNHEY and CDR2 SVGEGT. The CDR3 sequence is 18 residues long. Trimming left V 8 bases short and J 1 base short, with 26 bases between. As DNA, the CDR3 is TGTGCCAGCTCCTTTGGTCCATTTCCGGGACACCCGAACACTGAAGCTTTCTTT. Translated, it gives CASSFGPFPGHPNTEAFF.

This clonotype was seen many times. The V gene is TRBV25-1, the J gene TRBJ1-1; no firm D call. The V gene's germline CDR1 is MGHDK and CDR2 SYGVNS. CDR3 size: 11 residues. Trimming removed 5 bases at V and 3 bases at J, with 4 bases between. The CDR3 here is CASSRHTEAFF. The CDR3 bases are TGTGCCAGCAGTCGTCACACTGAAGCTTTCTTT.

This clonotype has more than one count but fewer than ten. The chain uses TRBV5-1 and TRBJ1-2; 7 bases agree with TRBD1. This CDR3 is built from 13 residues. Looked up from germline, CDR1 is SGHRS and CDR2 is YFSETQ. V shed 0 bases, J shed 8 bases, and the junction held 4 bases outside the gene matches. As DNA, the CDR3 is TGCGCCAGCAGCTTGGAGGGGGCGGAAGGCTACACCTTC. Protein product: CASSLEGAEGYTF.

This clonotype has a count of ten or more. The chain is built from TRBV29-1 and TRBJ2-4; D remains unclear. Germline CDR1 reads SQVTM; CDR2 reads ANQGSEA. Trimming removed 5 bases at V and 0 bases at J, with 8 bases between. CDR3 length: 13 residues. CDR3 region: CSVLIGAKNIQYF. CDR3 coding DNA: TGCAGCGTTCTCATTGGAGCCAAAAACATTCAGTACTTC.

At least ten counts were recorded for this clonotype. The CDR3 DNA reads TGTGCCAGCAGCCCCGGACAGGGCGATTCGGAGACCCAGTACTTC. Protein sequence: CASSPGQGDSETQYF. The rearrangement uses TRBV6-1 and TRBJ2-5; 8 bases line up with TRBD1. This CDR3 has 15 amino acids. Trimming took 6 bases from V and 5 from J; bases not matched to a gene: 11. CDR1 is MNHNS, CDR2 SASEGT, per germline.

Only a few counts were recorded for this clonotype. CDR3 sequence reads: CASGLAGGQQETQYF. The CDR3 region has the DNA TGTGCCTCGGGGCTAGCGGGGGGACAACAAGAGACCCAGTACTTC. The J gene is TRBJ2-5, the V gene TRBV15; 11 nucleotides line up with TRBD2. The CDR3 sequence is 15 residues long. Per the germline V gene, CDR1 is LNHNV and CDR2 is YYDKDF (reference sequence). V dropped 11 bases and J dropped 2; count of bases not matched to a gene: 10.

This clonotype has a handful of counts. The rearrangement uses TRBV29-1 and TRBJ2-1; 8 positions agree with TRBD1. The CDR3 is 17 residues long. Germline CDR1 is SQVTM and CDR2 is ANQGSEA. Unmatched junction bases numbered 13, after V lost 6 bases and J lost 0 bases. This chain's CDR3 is CSVPEGTGGSSYNEQFF. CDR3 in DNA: TGCAGCGTCCCCGAAGGTACAGGGGGGAGCTCCTACAATGAGCAGTTCTTC.

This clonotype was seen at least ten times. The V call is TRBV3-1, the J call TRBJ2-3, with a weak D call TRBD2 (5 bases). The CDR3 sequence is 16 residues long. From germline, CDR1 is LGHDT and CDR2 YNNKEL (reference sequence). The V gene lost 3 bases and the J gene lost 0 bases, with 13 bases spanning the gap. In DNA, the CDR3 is TGTGCCAGCAGCCACCTATTACGGGGTAGCACAGATACGCAGTATTTT. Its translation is CASSHLLRGSTDTQYF.

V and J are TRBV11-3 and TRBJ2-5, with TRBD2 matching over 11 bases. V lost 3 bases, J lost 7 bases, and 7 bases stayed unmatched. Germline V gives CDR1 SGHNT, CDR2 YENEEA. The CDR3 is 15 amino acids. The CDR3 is CASSFTAGTSGTQYF. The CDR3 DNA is TGTGCCAGCAGCTTCACGGCCGGGACTAGCGGGACCCAGTACTTC.

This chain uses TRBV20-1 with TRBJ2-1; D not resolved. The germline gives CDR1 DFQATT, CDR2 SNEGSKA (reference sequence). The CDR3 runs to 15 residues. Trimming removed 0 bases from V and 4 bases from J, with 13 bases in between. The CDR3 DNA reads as TGCAGTGCTAGAGATGCTGGCTCGCGATACAATGAGCAGTTCTTC. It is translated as CSARDAGSRYNEQFF.

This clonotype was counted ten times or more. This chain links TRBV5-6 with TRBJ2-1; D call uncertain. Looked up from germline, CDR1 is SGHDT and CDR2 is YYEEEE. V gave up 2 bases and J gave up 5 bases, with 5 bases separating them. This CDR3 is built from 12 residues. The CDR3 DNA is TGTGCCAGCAGCTTAACTGACAATGAGCAGTTCTTC. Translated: CASSLTDNEQFF. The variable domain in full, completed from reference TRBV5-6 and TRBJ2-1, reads DAGVTQSPTHLIKTRGQQVTLRCSPKSGHDTVSWYQQALGQGPQFIFQYYEEEERQRGNFPDRFSGHQFPNYSSELNVNALLLGDSALYLCASSLTDNEQFFGPGTRLTVL.

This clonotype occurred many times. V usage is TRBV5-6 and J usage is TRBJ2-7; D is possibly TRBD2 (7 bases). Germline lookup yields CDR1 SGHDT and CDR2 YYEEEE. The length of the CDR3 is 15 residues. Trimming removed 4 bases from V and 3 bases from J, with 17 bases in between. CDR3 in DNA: TGTGCCAGCAGCACCAGGGGCCTAGCGGACTACGAGCAGTACTTC. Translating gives CASSTRGLADYEQYF.

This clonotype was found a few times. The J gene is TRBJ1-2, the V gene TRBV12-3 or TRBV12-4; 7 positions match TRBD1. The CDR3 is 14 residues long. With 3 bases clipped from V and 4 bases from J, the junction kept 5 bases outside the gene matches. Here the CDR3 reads CASSFNRGGYGYTF. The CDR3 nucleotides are TGTGCCAGCAGTTTTAACAGGGGAGGCTATGGCTACACCTTC.

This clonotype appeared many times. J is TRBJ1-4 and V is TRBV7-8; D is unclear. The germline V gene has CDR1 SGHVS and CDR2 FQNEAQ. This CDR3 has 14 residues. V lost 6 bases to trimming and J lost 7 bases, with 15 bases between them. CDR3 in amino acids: CASSQSHRFEKLFF. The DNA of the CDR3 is TGTGCCAGCAGTCAATCCCACCGGTTTGAAAAACTGTTTTTT.

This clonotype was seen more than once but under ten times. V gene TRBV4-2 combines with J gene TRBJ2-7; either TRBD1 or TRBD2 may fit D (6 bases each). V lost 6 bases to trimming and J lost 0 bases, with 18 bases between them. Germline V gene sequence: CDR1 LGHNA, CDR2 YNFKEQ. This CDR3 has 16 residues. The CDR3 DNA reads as TGTGCCAGCAGTCTAAACCCCGGGGGCCTCTCCTACGAGCAGTACTTC. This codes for CASSLNPGGLSYEQYF.